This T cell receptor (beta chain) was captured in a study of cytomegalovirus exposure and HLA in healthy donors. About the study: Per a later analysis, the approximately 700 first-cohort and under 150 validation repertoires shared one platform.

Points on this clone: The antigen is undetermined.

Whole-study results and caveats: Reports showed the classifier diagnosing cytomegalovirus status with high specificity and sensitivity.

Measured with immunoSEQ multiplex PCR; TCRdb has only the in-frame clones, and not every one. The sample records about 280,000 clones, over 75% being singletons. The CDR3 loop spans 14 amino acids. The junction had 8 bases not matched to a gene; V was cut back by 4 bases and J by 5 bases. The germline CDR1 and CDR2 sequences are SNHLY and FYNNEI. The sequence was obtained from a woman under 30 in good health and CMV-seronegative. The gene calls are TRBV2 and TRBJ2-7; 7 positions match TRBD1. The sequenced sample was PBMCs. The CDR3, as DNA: TGTGCCAGCAGTGCGGACAGGTTCGGGAACGAGCAGTACTTC. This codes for CASSADRFGNEQYF.